This T cell receptor (beta chain) is drawn from a study of cytomegalovirus exposure and HLA in healthy donors. At the level of the study: Around 80 million unique TCR sequences came from HLA-typed donors in an early release.

PCR used 60 Vbeta primers and 13 Jbeta primers. Study processing details: It was a later analysis that counted 83 million or so unique TCR beta chains, of which approximately 9.9 million were shared. Measured with immunoSEQ multiplex PCR; TCRdb has only the in-frame clones, and not every one. V and J calls and clone size are copied from that table; D and trimming were computed from the DNA. The sample records about 140,000 clones, 70% to 90% being singletons. The CDR3 covers 14 residues. CDR1 and CDR2 from the germline V gene are SEHNR and FQNEAQ (reference sequence). The germline V and J ends were trimmed by 0 bases and 2 bases, with 7 bases remaining between them.

The sequencing input was PBMCs. This rearrangement joins TRBV7-9 to TRBJ1-1, with D tentatively TRBD1 (5 bases). The TCR originated in a man between 50 and 59 years old in good health and CMV-seronegative. The CDR3 bases are TGTGCCAGCAGCTTAGCCAGGGCCAACACTGAAGCTTTCTTT. Translated, it gives CASSLARANTEAFF.